This TCR beta chain was found in a study of blood T cell repertoires in COVID-19. About the research overall: Whether acute or convalescent, the COVID-19 samples came from the United States, Italy and Spain. Sample material is recorded as cDNA or gDNA derived from T cells, B-cell-depleted T cells, or PBMCs.

This clone showed up just once. Source study methods: Amplified reference gene primers provided the basis for estimating nucleated cell counts. Using immunoSEQ multiplex PCR, the repertoire was profiled, and TCRdb retains in-frame clones only, with some absent. The D gene and trimming were derived from the DNA, and the V and J assignments and clone size from that table. The sample includes some 160,000 clones, roughly three quarters of them seen just once. From germline, CDR1 is LNHDA and CDR2 SQIVND (reference sequence). CDR3 length: 14 residues. V was shortened by 5 bases and J by 2 bases, with 12 bases between the two germline ends.

The chain uses TRBV19 and TRBJ1-2; D is unresolved. What was sequenced was peripheral blood. The source is a man aged 50-59 years with active or convalescent COVID-19. For the CDR3, the DNA is TGTGCCAGTAGTTTAAACGCCGCGAACTATGGCTACACCTTC. Amino acid sequence: CASSLNAANYGYTF.